This T cell receptor (beta chain) was captured by sequencing in a study of neoadjuvant nivolumab and ipilimumab in lung cancer. Background on the study: Nivolumab 3 mg/kg was given days 1, 15 and 29, plus ipilimumab 1 mg/kg day 1 in combination. Study-wide results and caveats: From pretherapy to surgery, tumor richness and clonality rose with dual therapy.

Repertoires were generated with immunoSEQ multiplex PCR, while TCRdb's copy carries only in-frame clones and drops some. This sample has tens of thousands of clones, with about 89% found just once. In the case of this clone: What it binds is unknown.

With V trimmed by 4 bases and J by 7 bases, 6 bases remained unmatched. The CDR3 consists of 14 residues. Germline V gene lookup returns CDR1 GTSNPN and CDR2 SVGIG (reference sequence). V is TRBV30 and J is TRBJ2-2; 10 nucleotides agree with TRBD1. The clonotype originates from an adult with non-small cell lung cancer. Some clones in this sample may be carry-over from other donors' samples. The specimen comprised blood, sampled before neoadjuvant nivolumab, alone or with ipilimumab. Here the CDR3 reads CAWKGQGFGGELFF. DNA of the CDR3: TGTGCCTGGAAGGGACAGGGGTTTGGCGGGGAGCTGTTTTTT.